Detailed here is one T cell receptor beta chain. This clone's antigen is unknown. Base-call qualities are not available, and no considerably larger clone is one nucleotide away. The data were obtained in a study of cytomegalovirus exposure and HLA in healthy donors listed by TCRdb under 2017. A note on the overall study: An earlier analysis of approximately 600 of the donors reported more than 250 Gb of sequence data and roughly 110 million unique TCR beta sequences from 150 million to 200 million T cells. An early release that covered some 630 HLA-typed donors contained around 300 gigabases of sequencing data and 85 million to 100 million unique TCR sequences. The genetic ancestry cluster associated with self-reported Caucasian donors included about four fifths of the 350 to 500 genotyped donors. The study aimed to test whether signatures of past pathogen exposure could be identified by cataloging public T cell receptors. The T cell repertoires of 666 subjects were profiled by immunosequencing and related to cytomegalovirus serostatus. Along with the roughly 670-subject first cohort, a separate validation cohort of over a hundred different subjects was used. To predict cytomegalovirus infection status, the study brought together high-throughput TCR immunosequencing, statistical association of individual TCRs with disease status, and machine learning. A later analysis re-analyzed previously published TCR beta repertoires from 550 to 700 donors and added high-resolution HLA genotyping to study TCR occurrence patterns. Rather than using new phenotypic data, the later analysis identified candidate immune exposures from TCR beta sequences and from how often those sequences occurred across donors. In an earlier analysis of roughly 600 of the donors, high-throughput TCR beta sequencing was used to judge whether each TCR beta V gene segment behaved as functional or pseudogenic. Donor age, sex, ethnicity and CMV serostatus were collected together with the repertoire data. In a later genetic analysis, genome-wide SNP genotypes for about 65% of the roughly 700 donors were used, and that subset was treated as a discovery cohort. Every repertoire in the discovery cohort had been generated on one and the same sequencing platform. HLA typing covered class I and class II loci at four-digit resolution. Typing coverage varied by locus: about 620-630 donors for A, B, C, DRB1 and DQB1; 522 for DQA1; more than 600 for DPA1; around 490 for DPB1. A handful of DR-DQ haplotypes were handled as single units for association and clustering because linkage in the cohort was strong. On average, around 240,000 unique TCR beta nucleotide sequences were sequenced per donor among fewer than 500 genotyped donors of the cohort, with 15% to 20% of those sequences being non-productive.

Inclusive of the bounding cysteine and phenylalanine, the CDR3 is 14 residues long. Here the CDR3 DNA is all that survives: 42 bases in frame from base 1. Via the germline V gene, CDR1 is SGHTA and CDR2 FQGTGA. Ends trimmed: V by 5 bases, J by 2 bases; bases unmatched to a gene: 6. General conclusions and limits of the study: Presence/absence analyses assumed roughly uniform sequencing depth across donors, an assumption that may not hold. In an earlier analysis of some 550 of the donors, most TCR beta V segments were observed in productive rearrangements about 90% or about 30% of the time, broadly matching IMGT annotations. A later analysis found that TCR association rates varied across HLA loci, with DRB1 alleles showing the most associated TCRs and HLA-C alleles the fewest. Some IMGT-functional V segments, including TRBV6-2 and TRBV6-3, could not be told apart with the 87-base-pair reads, so those segments were excluded. The study listed 164 TCR beta chains as associated with cytomegalovirus. Specific HLA alleles were associated with roughly 16,000 TCR beta sequences at a false discovery rate of 0.05 in a later analysis. Correlated functional status among segregating V segments might be attributable to linkage disequilibrium, but an unknown experimental factor could not be ruled out. The sequencing pipeline was judged likely to have produced a cluster of highly shared sequence variants as a technical artifact. In vitro tests confirmed that a few of the cytomegalovirus-associated TCR beta chains recognize cytomegalovirus antigens. The earlier analysis of 587 of the donors excluded some 16 rarely observed V segments, including chromosome 9 orphons, because counts were too low. A further reported finding was that TCR beta sequences accurately predicted the HLA-A and HLA-B alleles for most subjects in the first cohort. A later analysis reported that several top co-occurrence clusters appeared linked to parvovirus B19, influenza, CMV and Epstein-Barr virus. The classifier was reported to diagnose cytomegalovirus status with high specificity and sensitivity in both the original cohort and the validation cohort. Compared with equally common non-associated chains, HLA-associated TCR beta chains in a later analysis were more clonally expanded and had lower generation probabilities. A later genetic analysis reported fewer N-insertions in productive TCRs among donors in an Asian-associated ancestry cluster than the approximately 700-donor mean. According to a later analysis, most CMV-associated TCR beta chains appeared to be HLA-restricted, and the HLA associations seemed to be driven largely by CMV exposure. For the cohort, immune exposure information was limited to CMV serostatus. According to the authors, the approach could potentially be generalized to other disease states and immunological phenotypes. Because some donors lacked HLA typing at each locus, the association tests relied only on the typed subset. V-gene and J-gene trimming of TCR beta chains was associated with a missense DCLRE1C variant in a later genetic analysis, and the association was replicated in an independent cohort. When HLA alleles, especially DR and DQ, strongly co-occurred, TCR associations were difficult to assign to individual alleles. Only TCR beta chains were sequenced in this cohort, and the absence of alpha or paired-chain data limited detectable features. Across donors, most TCR sequences were observed very rarely, whereas some public TCRs were present in many individuals.

The cohort comprised 710 or so healthy bone marrow donors. At the time of sampling, every cohort member was nominally healthy, though immune exposures that went unrecorded were likely present. The donor was CMV seropositive and belonged to the group of 270 or so seropositive cohort members. Each donor provided a peripheral blood sample, and peripheral blood mononuclear cells were used for TCR beta sequencing. Genomic DNA extraction from the blood cell samples was performed with the Qiagen DNeasy Blood Extraction Kit. The receptor library was made with the immunoSEQ multiplex PCR assay. The multiplex PCR relied on a mix of 60 forward primers for TCR Vbeta segments and 13 reverse primers for TCR Jbeta segments. A multiplex PCR assay on genomic DNA amplified the CDR3 region of rearranged TCR beta genes. The Illumina HiSeq System was used to sequence the amplified TCR beta libraries as 87-base-pair reads. As for the original processing: Across the 700 or so repertoires, a later analysis counted 80 million or so unique TCR beta chains, roughly 11 million of which were shared by at least two donors. A nearest-neighbor algorithm error-corrected the raw reads and collapsed the reads into unique sequences, merging closely related sequences to remove PCR and sequencing errors. CDR3 sequences were aligned to IMGT reference sequences to assign V, D and J gene segments. For a sequence to be retained, at least a six-nucleotide match to both a V gene segment and a J gene segment was required. A rearrangement was called productive if the CDR3 had no stop codons and remained in frame with V and J, and every other rearrangement was called non-productive. CDR3 was defined according to IMGT convention as the region running from the second conserved V-encoded cysteine to the conserved J-encoded phenylalanine. The earlier analysis of a few hundred of the donors excluded sequences that lacked an unambiguous match to a single V gene segment. In an earlier analysis of 587 of the donors, V segments were called functional above 56.7% productive rearrangements and were called segregating when the between-donor standard deviation exceeded 5%. To diagnose cytomegalovirus status from the catalog of TCR beta chain sequences, a statistical classification framework was built. In a later analysis, V and J genes were assigned by comparing TCR nucleotide sequences against IMGT/GENE-DB human TR gene sequences. Using the TCRdist pipeline, a later analysis assigned CDR3 sequences along with most-parsimonious VDJ recombination scenarios. A later analysis defined each TCR beta chain by its CDR3 amino acid sequence plus V-gene family, and excluded reads lacking a unique V-gene family. In a later analysis, 450 to 600 highly shared, low-generation-probability nucleotide sequences were removed to address suspected cross-contamination and a sequencing artifact. For each public chain, a later analysis derived a clonal expansion index from normalized ranks of inferred template counts within each repertoire. A later analysis computed generation probabilities with a VDJ recombination model fitted to out-of-frame rearrangements, and checked the results against IGoR. Hypergeometric tests were used in a later analysis to score TCR-TCR, TCR-HLA and TCR-CMV co-occurrence, with a repertoire-size bias correction applied to the TCR pairs. False discovery rates were estimated in a later analysis by permuting HLA or CMV assignments 20 times. A later analysis grouped co-occurring TCRs with DBSCAN, adding TCRdist sequence similarity when clustering within HLA-allele-positive subsets. Co-occurrence clustering excluded repertoires with fewer than 30,000 or more than 120,000 public chains, plus five with anomalous nucleotide sharing. In TCRdb, the immuneACCESS table is reduced to in-frame sequences with V and J assigned. These tables do not hold every clone; where another copy was compared, an unresolved V gene accounts for under half, and the others remain unexplained. D and trimming come from the DNA, and the V and J calls and clone size come from that table. This sample comprises some 130,000 clones, roughly 78% of them detected only once. The top ten constitute around 6.3% of the sample.

Sequenced material: PBMCs. The receptor was derived from a man between 35 and 55 years old in good health and CMV-seropositive. This chain is built from TRBV7-3 and TRBJ2-7, with TRBD2 matching 7 junction bases. The CDR3 has the sequence CASSLGLGTYEQYF. The nucleotide sequence reads as follows: TGTGCCAGCAGCCTTGGACTAGGGACCTACGAGCAGTACTTC.